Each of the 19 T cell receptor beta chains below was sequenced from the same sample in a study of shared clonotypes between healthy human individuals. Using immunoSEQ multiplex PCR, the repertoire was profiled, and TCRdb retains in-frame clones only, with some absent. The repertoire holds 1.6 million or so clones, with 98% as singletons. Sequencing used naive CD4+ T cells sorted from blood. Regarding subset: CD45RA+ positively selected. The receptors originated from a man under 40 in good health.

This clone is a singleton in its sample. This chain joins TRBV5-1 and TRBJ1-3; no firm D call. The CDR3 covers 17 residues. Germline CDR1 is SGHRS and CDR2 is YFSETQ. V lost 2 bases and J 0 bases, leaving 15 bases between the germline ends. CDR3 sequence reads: CASSLVGTDLSGNTIYF. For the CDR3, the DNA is TGCGCCAGCAGCTTAGTGGGTACAGACCTCTCTGGAAACACCATATATTTT.

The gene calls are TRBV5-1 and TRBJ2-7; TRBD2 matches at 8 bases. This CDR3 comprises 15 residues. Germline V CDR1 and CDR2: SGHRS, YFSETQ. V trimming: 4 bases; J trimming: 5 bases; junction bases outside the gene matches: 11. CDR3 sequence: CASSLERENGHEQYF. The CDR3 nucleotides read TGCGCCAGCAGCCTCGAGCGGGAGAACGGGCACGAGCAGTACTTC.

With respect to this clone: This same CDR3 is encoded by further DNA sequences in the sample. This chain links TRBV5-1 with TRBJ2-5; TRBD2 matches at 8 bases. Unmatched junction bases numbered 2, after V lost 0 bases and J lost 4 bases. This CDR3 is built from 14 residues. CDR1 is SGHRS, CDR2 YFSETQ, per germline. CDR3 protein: CASSLAGGPETQYF. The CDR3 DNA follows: TGCGCCAGCAGCTTGGCGGGAGGGCCAGAGACCCAGTACTTC.

The DNA for the CDR3 is TGTGCCAGCTCCGATCGACAGGGTACTAGCGGGAGATTTGGCGAGCAGTTCTTC. This sequence encodes CASSDRQGTSGRFGEQFF. This chain uses TRBV18 with TRBJ2-1; TRBD2 matches at 11 bases. Germline values: CDR1 KGHSH, CDR2 LQKENI. This CDR3 is built from 18 residues. J lost 10 bases, V lost 6 bases, and 20 bases had no gene match.

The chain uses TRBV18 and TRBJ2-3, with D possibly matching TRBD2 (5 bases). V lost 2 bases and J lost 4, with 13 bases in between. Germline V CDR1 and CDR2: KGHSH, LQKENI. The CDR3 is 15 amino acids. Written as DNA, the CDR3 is TGTGCCAGCTCACCATCGAGGGATAACGCAGATACGCAGTATTTT. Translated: CASSPSRDNADTQYF.

In DNA, the CDR3 is TGCGCCAGCAGCCAAGATGGTCGGGGCGGTGAATATGGCTACACCTTC. Translation gives CASSQDGRGGEYGYTF. J is TRBJ1-2 and V is TRBV4-3; weak D call: TRBD1 (5 bases). This CDR3 is built from 16 residues. V was shortened by 0 bases and J by 5 bases, with 16 bases between the two germline ends. The germline V gene encodes CDR1 LGHNA and CDR2 YSLEER.

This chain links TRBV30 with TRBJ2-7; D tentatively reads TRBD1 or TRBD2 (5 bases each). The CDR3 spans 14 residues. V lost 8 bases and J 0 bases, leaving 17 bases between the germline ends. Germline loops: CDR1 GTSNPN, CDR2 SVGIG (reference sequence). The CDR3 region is CAGKRDGPSYEQYF. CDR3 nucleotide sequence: TGTGCCGGAAAAAGGGACGGCCCCTCCTACGAGCAGTACTTC.

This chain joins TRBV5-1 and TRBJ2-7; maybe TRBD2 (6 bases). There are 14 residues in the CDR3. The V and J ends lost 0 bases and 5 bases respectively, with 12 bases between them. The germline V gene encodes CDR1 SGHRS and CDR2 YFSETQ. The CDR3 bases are TGCGCCAGCAGCTTGGCCGTCGGGAGCAACGAGCAGTACTTC. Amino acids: CASSLAVGSNEQYF.

Here the CDR3 DNA reads TGCGCCAGCAGCTTGGTAATAGGGGGTGATGAAGCTTTCTTT. Its translation: CASSLVIGGDEAFF. This chain uses TRBV5-1 with TRBJ1-1, with D possibly TRBD1 on 6 matching bases. CDR3 length: 14 residues. V was pared by 0 bases and J by 7 bases, with 13 bases between. Looked up from germline, CDR1 is SGHRS and CDR2 is YFSETQ.

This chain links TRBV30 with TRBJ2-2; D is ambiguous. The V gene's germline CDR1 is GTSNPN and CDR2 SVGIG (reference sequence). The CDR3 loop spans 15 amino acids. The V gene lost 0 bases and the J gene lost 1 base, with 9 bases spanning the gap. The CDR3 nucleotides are TGTGCCTGGAGTGTACCAGGTTTGAACACCGGGGAGCTGTTTTTT. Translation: CAWSVPGLNTGELFF.

In DNA form, the CDR3 reads TGTGCCAGCAGCGCACAGGGAGTAGGAGACGAGCAGTACTTC. Residues: CASSAQGVGDEQYF. The rearrangement links TRBV7-3 to TRBJ2-7; a weak D match, TRBD1 (6 bases). The germline gives CDR1 SGHTA, CDR2 FQGTGA. Trimming pared 5 bases from V and 5 bases from J, leaving 16 bases between. The CDR3 loop spans 14 amino acids.

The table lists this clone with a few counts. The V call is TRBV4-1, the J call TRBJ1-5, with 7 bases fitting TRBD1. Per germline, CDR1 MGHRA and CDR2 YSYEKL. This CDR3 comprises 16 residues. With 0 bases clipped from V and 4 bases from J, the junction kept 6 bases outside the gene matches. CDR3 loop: CASSQDMARGNQPQHF. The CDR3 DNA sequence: TGCGCCAGCAGCCAAGACATGGCCAGGGGGAATCAGCCCCAGCATTTT.

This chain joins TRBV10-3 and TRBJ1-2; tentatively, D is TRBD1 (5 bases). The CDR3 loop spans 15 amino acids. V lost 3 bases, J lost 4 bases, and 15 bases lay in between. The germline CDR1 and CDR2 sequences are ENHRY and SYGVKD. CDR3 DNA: TGTGCCATCAGTGACAACCGGGGGGTGAGCTATGGCTACACCTTC. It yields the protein CAISDNRGVSYGYTF.

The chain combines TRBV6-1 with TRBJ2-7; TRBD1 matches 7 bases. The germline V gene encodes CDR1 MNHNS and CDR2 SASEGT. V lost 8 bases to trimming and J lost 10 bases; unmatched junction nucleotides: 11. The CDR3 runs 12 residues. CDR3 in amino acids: CASGNTGENQYF. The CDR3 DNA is TGTGCCAGCGGGAATACAGGGGAAAATCAGTACTTC.

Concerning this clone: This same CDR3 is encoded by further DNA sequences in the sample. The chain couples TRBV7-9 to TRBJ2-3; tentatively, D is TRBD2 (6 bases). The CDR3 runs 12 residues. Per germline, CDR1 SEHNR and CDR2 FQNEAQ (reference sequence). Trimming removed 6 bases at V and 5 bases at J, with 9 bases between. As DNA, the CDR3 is TGTGCCAGCAGTTCGCGGGGAGATACGCAGTATTTT. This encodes CASSSRGDTQYF.

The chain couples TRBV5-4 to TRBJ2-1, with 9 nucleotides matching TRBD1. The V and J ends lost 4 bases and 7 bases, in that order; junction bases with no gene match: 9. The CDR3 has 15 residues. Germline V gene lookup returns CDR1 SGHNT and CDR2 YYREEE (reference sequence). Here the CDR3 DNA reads TGTGCCAGCAGCCCGGGACAGGGCCTTCGGAATGAGCAGTTCTTC. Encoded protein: CASSPGQGLRNEQFF.

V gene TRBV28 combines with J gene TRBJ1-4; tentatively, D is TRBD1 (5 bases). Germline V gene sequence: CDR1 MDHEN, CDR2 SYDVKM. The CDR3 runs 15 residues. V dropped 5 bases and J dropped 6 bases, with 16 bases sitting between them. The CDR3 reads CASSARTSLYEKLFF. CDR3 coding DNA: TGTGCCAGCAGTGCACGGACAAGTCTCTATGAAAAACTGTTTTTT.

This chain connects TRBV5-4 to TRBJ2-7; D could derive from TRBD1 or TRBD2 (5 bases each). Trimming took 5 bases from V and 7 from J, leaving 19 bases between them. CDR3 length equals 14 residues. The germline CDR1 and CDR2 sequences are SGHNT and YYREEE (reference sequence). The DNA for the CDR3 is TGTGCCAGCAGTCGGAGGACACCAACGGGGGAGCAGTACTTC. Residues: CASSRRTPTGEQYF.

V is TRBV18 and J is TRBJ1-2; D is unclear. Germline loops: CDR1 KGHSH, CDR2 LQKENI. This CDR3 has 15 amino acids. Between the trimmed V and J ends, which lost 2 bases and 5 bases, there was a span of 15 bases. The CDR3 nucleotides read TGTGCCAGCTCACCAGCCACCGGCTTTCCGTATGGCTACACCTTC. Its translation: CASSPATGFPYGYTF.